Each of the 32 T cell receptor beta chains below was sequenced from the same sample in a study of cytomegalovirus exposure and HLA in healthy donors (dated by TCRdb to about 2017). The library was produced with the immunoSEQ multiplex PCR assay. A mixture of 60 forward primers for TCR Vbeta segments and 13 reverse primers for TCR Jbeta segments was used in the multiplex PCR. Here the immuneACCESS table is served through TCRdb, limited to in-frame sequences with V and J called. Missing clones are a known gap in these copies; in checked studies unresolved V genes cover under half, and the rest lacks a known reason. Counted in this sample were 230,000 or so clones; about 90% of them appeared once. The ten largest account for 1.7% of the sample. The sequenced sample was PBMCs. The receptors stem from a girl aged 2 to 9 in good health and CMV-seronegative.

V usage is TRBV27 and J usage is TRBJ2-7; 8 bases align to TRBD2. CDR3 length: 14 residues. Germline trimming cut 2 bases from V and 6 bases from J; bases unmatched to any gene: 6. Looked up from germline, CDR1 is MNHEY and CDR2 is SMNVEV (reference sequence). Here the CDR3 DNA reads TGTGCCAGCAGTTTAGGAGCGGGAGTAGGCGAGCAGTACTTC. This encodes CASSLGAGVGEQYF.

This clone came up once. CDR3 in DNA: TGTGCCAGCAGTTGGGGCCCAGGCCCTTTTAATTCACCCCTCCACTTT. The encoded protein is CASSWGPGPFNSPLHF. J is TRBJ1-6 and V is TRBV28, with a weak D call TRBD1 (5 bases). Germline lookup yields CDR1 MDHEN and CDR2 SYDVKM. V lost 4 bases and J lost 6, with 16 bases in between. The CDR3 sequence is 16 residues long.

The chain combines TRBV6-6 with TRBJ1-5; 9 bases map to TRBD1. After removal of 5 bases from V and 7 bases from J, the junction contained 6 bases not matched to a gene. Looked up from germline, CDR1 is MNHNY and CDR2 is SVGAGI (reference sequence). The CDR3 covers 14 residues. CDR3 DNA: TGTGCCAGCAGTGATAACAGGGGGCCCCAGCCCCAGCATTTT. It codes for CASSDNRGPQPQHF.

The V and J genes are TRBV28 and TRBJ2-3; 10 bases map to TRBD1. Germline trimming cut 2 bases from V and 4 bases from J; bases unmatched to any gene: 6. The CDR3 is 16 amino acids. Germline V gene lookup returns CDR1 MDHEN and CDR2 SYDVKM. The CDR3 DNA reads as TGTGCCAGCAGTTTAGCTTGGGACAGGGGCGCAGATACGCAGTATTTT. Translation: CASSLAWDRGADTQYF.

This rearrangement joins TRBV30 to TRBJ1-2, with 7 nucleotides matching TRBD1. With 2 bases clipped from V and 2 bases from J, the junction kept 5 bases outside the gene matches. The germline CDR1 and CDR2 sequences are GTSNPN and SVGIG (reference sequence). This CDR3 region has 14 residues. In DNA form, the CDR3 reads TGTGCCTGGAGTAGTACAGGGGAGAACTATGGCTACACCTTC. It is translated as CAWSSTGENYGYTF.

A note on this clone: Other nucleotide sequences in the sample specify the same CDR3. In DNA, the CDR3 is TGTGCCAGCAGCTTGGGACAGGGAGGCGAGCAGTACTTC. Its translation is CASSLGQGGEQYF. The chain uses TRBV11-3 and TRBJ2-7; 9 nucleotides align to TRBD1. CDR1 and CDR2 from the germline V gene are SGHNT and YENEEA. With V trimmed by 3 bases and J by 6 bases, 3 bases remained unmatched. The CDR3 length is 13 residues. The full variable domain, with the rest looked up from reference TRBV11-3 and TRBJ2-7, is EAGVVQSPRYKIIEKKQPVAFWCNPISGHNTLYWYLQNLGQGPELLIRYENEEAVDDSQLPKDRFSAERLKGVDSTLKIQPAELGDSAVYLCASSLGQGGEQYFGPGTRLTVT.

The gene calls are TRBV29-1 and TRBJ2-3, with TRBD2 matching 11 bases. V lost 7 bases to trimming and J lost 0 bases; unmatched junction nucleotides: 6. This CDR3 spans 15 amino acids. Germline CDR1 reads SQVTM; CDR2 reads ANQGSEA. CDR3 protein: CSARGTSGSTDTQYF. The CDR3 DNA follows: TGCAGCGCCCGTGGGACTAGCGGTAGCACAGATACGCAGTATTTT.

The CDR3 DNA sequence: TGTGCCTGGAATCTAGGAAGCACAGATACGCAGTATTTT. This gives the protein CAWNLGSTDTQYF. The V gene is TRBV30, the J gene TRBJ2-3; D unresolved. The CDR3 is 13 residues long. V was clipped by 4 bases and J by 0 bases, with 8 bases between them. Germline V gene sequence: CDR1 GTSNPN, CDR2 SVGIG (reference sequence). Full variable domain (remainder filled in from reference TRBV30 and TRBJ2-3): SQTIHQWPATLVQPVGSPLSLECTVEGTSNPNLYWYRQAAGRGLQLLFYSVGIGQISSEVPQNLSASRPQDRQFILSSKKLLLSDSGFYLCAWNLGSTDTQYFGPGTRLTVL.

The V and J genes are TRBV6-1 and TRBJ1-5, with D possibly TRBD1 on 5 matching bases. V was clipped by 2 bases and J by 1 base, with 9 bases between them. The CDR3 sequence is 15 residues long. Germline assignment: CDR1 MNHNS and CDR2 SASEGT. In nucleotides, the CDR3 is TGTGCCAGCAGTGAATGGGCAGGGAGCAATCAGCCCCAGCATTTT. This encodes CASSEWAGSNQPQHF.

CDR3 nucleotide sequence: TGTGCCAGCAGTTTGGGAGGTACCTACGAGCAGTACTTC. This gives the protein CASSLGGTYEQYF. The chain joins TRBV6-5 to TRBJ2-7; D is perhaps TRBD2 (6 bases). Trimming removed 4 bases from V and 2 bases from J, with 9 bases in between. Looked up from germline, CDR1 is MNHEY and CDR2 is SVGAGI. This CDR3 spans 13 amino acids.

This clone was seen a handful of times. J is TRBJ2-3 and V is TRBV7-9, with D possibly being TRBD2 (6 bases). Germline values: CDR1 SEHNR, CDR2 FQNEAQ (reference sequence). Deletions cut 6 bases from V and 1 base from J, with 11 bases between. There are 14 residues in the CDR3. CDR3 in amino acids: CASRAGTRTDTQYF. DNA for the CDR3: TGTGCCAGCAGGGCCGGGACTCGCACAGATACGCAGTATTTT.

This sequence joins TRBV5-6 and TRBJ2-5; 11 bases map to TRBD2. CDR3 size: 18 residues. The V gene end was trimmed by 4 bases and the J gene end by 5 bases; junction bases not matched to a gene: 16. In germline, CDR1 is SGHDT, CDR2 YYEEEE. CDR3 nucleotides: TGTGCCAGCAGCCAAGGTGGGAGTAGCGGGAGGGCCCAGGAGACCCAGTACTTC. Amino acids: CASSQGGSSGRAQETQYF.

This chain uses TRBV11-2 with TRBJ2-7, with 10 bases identical to TRBD2. V shed 5 bases, J shed 4 bases, and the junction held 14 bases outside the gene matches. Looked up from germline, CDR1 is SGHAT and CDR2 is FQNNGV. CDR3 length: 17 amino acids. DNA of the CDR3: TGTGCCAGCAGCACGAATCTCATGGAGACTAGCGGGTACGAGCAGTACTTC. Protein product: CASSTNLMETSGYEQYF.

This chain connects TRBV4-1 to TRBJ2-7, with 10 bases aligning to TRBD2. With 1 base clipped from V and 1 base from J, the junction kept 7 bases outside the gene matches. Germline CDR1 and CDR2: MGHRA and YSYEKL. The CDR3 runs 17 residues. CDR3 sequence reads: CASSQALAGVESYEQYF. DNA of the CDR3: TGCGCCAGCAGCCAAGCGCTAGCGGGAGTGGAATCCTACGAGCAGTACTTC.

The chain links TRBV15 to TRBJ1-1, with D unclear. This CDR3 is 15 amino acids long. Germline loops: CDR1 LNHNV, CDR2 YYDKDF (reference sequence). V was trimmed by 1 base and J by 2 bases, leaving 11 bases between them. The chain's CDR3 is CATSRGAVINTEAFF. CDR3 DNA: TGTGCCACCAGCAGAGGGGCAGTTATAAACACTGAAGCTTTCTTT. The full variable domain, with the rest looked up from reference TRBV15 and TRBJ1-1, is DAMVIQNPRYQVTQFGKPVTLSCSQTLNHNVMYWYQQKSSQAPKLLFHYYDKDFNNEADTPDNFQSRRPNTSFCFLDIRSPGLGDTAMYLCATSRGAVINTEAFFGQGTRLTVV.

The genes are TRBV5-1 and TRBJ2-7; a weak D match, TRBD1 (6 bases). Germline V gives CDR1 SGHRS, CDR2 YFSETQ. Trimming stripped 4 bases from V and 2 bases from J, with 13 bases between. The CDR3 contains 14 residues. Here the CDR3 reads CASSLHGQTYEQYF. In DNA form, the CDR3 reads TGCGCCAGCAGCCTCCACGGACAGACCTACGAGCAGTACTTC.

The J gene is TRBJ1-5, the V gene TRBV28, with a tentative D call TRBD1 (6 bases). Trimming pared 4 bases from V and 0 bases from J, leaving 10 bases between. Germline V CDR1 and CDR2: MDHEN, SYDVKM. This CDR3 spans 15 amino acids. DNA of the CDR3: TGTGCCAGCAGTTCTCGGACAGATAGCAATCAGCCCCAGCATTTT. Its translation is CASSSRTDSNQPQHF.

About this clone itself: One end of the junction does not line up with germline, which may come from a read error. The chain has TRBV29-1 and TRBJ1-4, with D perhaps TRBD1 (6 bases). The CDR3 has 13 residues. CDR1 and CDR2 (germline): SQVTM, ANQGSEA. Here the CDR3 reads CSVEGGGNEKLFF. CDR3 nucleotides: TGCAGCGTCGAAGGGGGAGGGAATGAAAAACTGTTTTTT.

The V call is TRBV2, the J call TRBJ1-2; D remains unclear. The CDR3 is 12 residues long. V lost 8 bases and J lost 7, with 14 bases in between. The V gene's germline CDR1 is SNHLY and CDR2 FYNNEI. Written as DNA, the CDR3 is TGTGCCAGCCGGTTGGGAGGGTTTGGCTACACCTTC. This sequence encodes CASRLGGFGYTF.

This chain uses TRBV27 with TRBJ2-7, with D possibly TRBD1 on 5 matching bases. The V end lost 1 base, the J end lost 3 bases, and 10 bases lay between the germline ends. The CDR3 spans 14 residues. Germline-derived CDR1 and CDR2 are MNHEY and SMNVEV (reference sequence). The CDR3: CASSLWRDSYEQYF. The CDR3 coding sequence is TGTGCCAGCAGTTTATGGAGAGACAGCTACGAGCAGTACTTC.

In DNA form, the CDR3 reads TGTGCCAGCAGCTCTATAAAACTAGCGGGGGGGCCCCATGAGCAGTTCTTC. It codes for CASSSIKLAGGPHEQFF. The chain uses TRBV5-6 and TRBJ2-1; TRBD2 agrees at 13 bases. CDR3 length: 17 amino acids. The germline V gene encodes CDR1 SGHDT and CDR2 YYEEEE. V shed 3 bases, J shed 8 bases, and the junction held 11 bases outside the gene matches.

V is TRBV7-6 and J is TRBJ1-1, with TRBD1 as a possible D gene (6 bases). Deletions cut 3 bases from V and 6 bases from J, with 26 bases between. CDR1 SGHVS and CDR2 FNYEAQ come from the germline V gene. The CDR3 has 18 residues. As DNA, the CDR3 is TGTGCCAGCAGCTTCGGACAGAAACTATCTGATCCTGAGTCTGAAGCTTTCTTT. This translates into CASSFGQKLSDPESEAFF. Looking up the rest from reference TRBV7-6 and TRBJ1-1 gives the full variable domain: GAGVSQSPRYKVTKRGQDVALRCDPISGHVSLYWYRQALGQGPEFLTYFNYEAQQDKSGLPNDRFSAERPEGSISTLTIQRTEQRDSAMYRCASSFGQKLSDPESEAFFGQGTRLTVV.

This rearrangement joins TRBV19 to TRBJ1-4; D may be TRBD1 (5 bases). The CDR3 loop spans 15 amino acids. Germline V gives CDR1 LNHDA, CDR2 SQIVND (reference sequence). V gave up 3 bases and J gave up 8 bases, with 16 bases separating them. The DNA of the CDR3 is TGTGCCAGTAGTATCCCGCAGGGAGGAAGCGAAAAACTGTTTTTT. Translated, it gives CASSIPQGGSEKLFF.

The J gene is TRBJ2-7, the V gene TRBV30; D gene unclear. With 2 bases removed from V and 0 bases from J, the gap between germline ends came to 8 bases. In germline, CDR1 is GTSNPN, CDR2 SVGIG (reference sequence). CDR3 length equals 13 residues. The CDR3 reads CAWSLIPSYEQYF. The CDR3 DNA reads as TGTGCCTGGAGTCTAATTCCCTCCTACGAGCAGTACTTC.

V usage is TRBV25-1 and J usage is TRBJ1-1; TRBD1 is a possible D gene (5 bases). Germline assignment: CDR1 MGHDK and CDR2 SYGVNS. There are 12 residues in the CDR3. The V end was cut by 4 bases, the J end by 4 bases, with 7 bases between. CDR3 coding DNA: TGTGCCAGCAGTGTAGGGGCCACTGAAGCTTTCTTT. Translated, it gives CASSVGATEAFF.

The genes are TRBV28 and TRBJ2-4, with 8 bases lining up with TRBD1. Germline values: CDR1 MDHEN, CDR2 SYDVKM. This CDR3 spans 14 amino acids. V lost 6 bases to trimming and J lost 7 bases; unmatched junction nucleotides: 8. The CDR3 reads CASSPGRGRNIQYF. As DNA, the CDR3 is TGTGCCAGCAGCCCCGGCAGGGGGCGTAACATTCAGTACTTC.

The genes are TRBV7-2 and TRBJ2-7; D perhaps matches TRBD1 (5 bases). V gave up 1 base and J gave up 9 bases, with 13 bases separating them. The CDR3 extends over 13 amino acids. The V gene's germline CDR1 is SGHTA and CDR2 FQGNSA. The CDR3, as DNA: TGTGCCAGCAGCTTAGGATCCCCCAGGGCGCAGTACTTC. This codes for CASSLGSPRAQYF.

The J gene is TRBJ1-3, the V gene TRBV6-1; weak D call: TRBD1 (5 bases). This CDR3 has 18 amino acids. Trimming left V 3 bases short and J 0 bases short, with 18 bases between. CDR1 and CDR2 (germline): MNHNS, SASEGT. This CDR3 reads CASSDQGLRVISGNTIYF. The CDR3 coding sequence is TGTGCCAGCAGTGATCAGGGTCTCAGGGTCATCTCTGGAAACACCATATATTTT.

The chain employs TRBV7-2 and TRBJ2-7, with 7 bases identical to TRBD2. Germline V gives CDR1 SGHTA, CDR2 FQGNSA. Unmatched junction bases numbered 7, after V lost 6 bases and J lost 5 bases. CDR3 size: 13 residues. CDR3 region: CASRPTSRDEQYF. In DNA, the CDR3 is TGTGCCAGCAGACCGACTAGCAGAGACGAGCAGTACTTC.

This chain joins TRBV5-1 and TRBJ2-2, with 8 bases that match TRBD1. V dropped 5 bases and J dropped 4; count of bases not matched to a gene: 4. Per germline, CDR1 SGHRS and CDR2 YFSETQ. This CDR3 region has 14 residues. CDR3 amino acids: CASSPGGRTGELFF. As DNA, the CDR3 is TGCGCCAGCAGTCCAGGGGGCCGCACCGGGGAGCTGTTTTTT. Full variable domain (missing parts from reference TRBV5-1 and TRBJ2-2): KAGVTQTPRYLIKTRGQQVTLSCSPISGHRSVSWYQQTPGQGLQFLFEYFSETQRNKGNFPGRFSGRQFSNSRSEMNVSTLELGDSALYLCASSPGGRTGELFFGEGSRLTVL.

The CDR3 sequence: CASSFTSGGTDTQYF. The CDR3 bases are TGTGCCAGCAGTTTTACTAGCGGGGGCACAGATACGCAGTATTTT. The chain recombines TRBV27 with TRBJ2-3, with 10 bases matching TRBD2. The V gene's germline CDR1 is MNHEY and CDR2 SMNVEV (reference sequence). CDR3 size: 15 residues. Losses at the gene ends were 3 bases for V and 1 base for J; bases not matched to a gene: 1.

The V and J genes are TRBV28 and TRBJ1-5; TRBD1 agrees at 11 bases. In germline, CDR1 is MDHEN, CDR2 SYDVKM. The CDR3 sequence is 15 residues long. Germline trimming cut 5 bases from V and 6 bases from J; bases unmatched to any gene: 6. The DNA of the CDR3 is TGTGCCAGCAGTCGGACAGGGGGCGCAGGTCAGCCCCAGCATTTT. Amino acid sequence: CASSRTGGAGQPQHF.